The T cell receptor (beta chain) described here comes from a study of CD4 T cells in relation to SARS-CoV-2 and coronaviruses (dated by TCRdb to the early 2020s). Broadly, across the study: In the ViraFEST assay, PBMCs were cultured with antigen for under 13 days, after which TCR beta CDR3s were sequenced to identify antigen-specific clonal expansions. Patient-derived lymphoblastoid cell lines were used to map the HLA restriction of shared crossreactive spike epitopes. Expansion assays from other donors in the study were sequenced with a different, Illumina-based TCR-beta assay. The Adaptive Biotechnologies TCR-sequencing kit was used to sequence samples from three pre-COVID donors and the naive versus memory experiments, while other data came from Illumina-based sequencing. An HIV-1 Nef peptide pool or a no-peptide culture served as the negative reference condition. The study assessed, at the TCR clonotype level, memory CD4+ T cell crossreactivity between SARS-CoV-2 and common cold coronavirus spike proteins.

This clone was recorded once. Its cognate antigen has yet to be identified. Base qualities were left out, and no much larger clone turns up one base away. Beyond this particular receptor, the publication reports: Because no donor provided both pre-pandemic and post-infection samples, tracing the source of pre-existing responses was limited. Roughly 64% of donors had memory CD4+ clonotypes that crossrecognized SARS-CoV-2 and at least one common cold coronavirus spike. Small numbers of patients and of tested TCRs were a limitation of the study. Since the crossreactivity analysis centred on spike protein, crossreactivity against other viral proteins was not assessed. Crossreactive clones showed significantly weaker SARS-CoV-2-driven expansion than monoreactive clones, consistent with antigenic imprinting.

CD4+ T cells from unexposed donors were collected before the COVID-19 pandemic (2011-2018). After around eleven days of culture, CD4+ T cells were isolated with the EasySep CD4+ T cell isolation kit. As far as cell numbers permitted, CD4+ T cells from unexposed donors were tested for reactivity against SARS-CoV-2 S and N as well as four spike pools from common cold coronaviruses. PBMCs were cultured at a few million per well in IMDM supplemented with around 5% human AB serum and 7.5 to 10 IU/ml IL-2. Half of the culture medium was replaced with fresh IL-2-containing medium on days 3 and 7. Triplicate replicate wells were generally used for each peptide culture condition. Leukapheresis product for the unexposed donors was purchased commercially. PBMCs were isolated from leukapheresis product or whole blood by Ficoll-Paque PLUS gradient centrifugation. PBMCs were either used fresh in the expansion assay or cryopreserved at -140 degrees C. The QIAamp Micro DNA Kit was used to extract genomic DNA from the CD4+ T cells.

V is pruned by 6 bases and J by 5 bases, leaving 9 bases of the junction without a gene match. Inclusive of the bounding cysteine and phenylalanine, the CDR3 is 14 residues long. Left in the record is the CDR3 DNA by itself, 42 bases read in frame from the first base. For CDR1 and CDR2, the germline V gene lists SGHTA and FQGNSA. Library generation was performed with the immunoSEQ multiplex PCR assay. The published analysis was carried out like this. During preprocessing, nonproductive sequences were discarded, as were any CDR3s that did not begin with C, did not end with F or W, or were shorter than 7 amino acids. Antigen-specific clonotypes were called with the MANAFEST web app, based on expansion relative to reference and other culture wells. A clone counted as positive if significantly expanded in 2 of 3 replicate wells versus the reference culture at FDR below 0.05. A further requirement for positive clones was significant expansion compared with all other tandem wells, along with an odds ratio above 5. CDR3 homology was measured as pairwise Levenshtein distance, computed with the stringdist R package after trimming three terminal residues from each end. TCRdb re-hosts the immuneACCESS table, in-frame sequences only. Its copies lack some clones; in the studies checked, an unresolved V gene accounts for under half of them, and the cause for the rest is not known. Clone size and the V and J calls come from that table; the DNA yielded D and trimming. Here the sample has tens of thousands of clones; about 80% occur a single time. The ten largest make up roughly 14% of the sample.

The chain is made from TRBV7-2 and TRBJ2-7; the junction holds 8 bases that match TRBD1. The sequencing input was CD4+ T cells from PBMCs, cultured in vitro. This TCR was sampled from a human donor in good health. The CDR3 region: CASSRQGARDEQYF. The bases read TGTGCCAGCAGTCGCCAGGGGGCCCGGGACGAGCAGTACTTC. Supplemented by the reference TRBV7-2 and TRBJ2-7 proteins around the CDR3, the complete variable domain is GAGVSQSPSNKVTEKGKDVELRCDPISGHTALYWYRQSLGQGLEFLIYFQGNSAPDKSGLPSDRFSAERTGGSVSTLTIQRTQQEDSAVYLCASSRQGARDEQYFGPGTRLTVT.